The 13 T cell receptor beta chains given below trace back to one sample, sequenced in a study of blood T cell repertoires in COVID-19. TCRdb's copy holds only in-frame clones and misses some; the assay was immunoSEQ multiplex PCR. The profile shows about 220,000 clones, roughly 81% of them singletons. Sequencing input: peripheral blood. The receptors come from a man aged 45-60 years who had recovered from COVID-19.

This chain connects TRBV19 to TRBJ1-5; 9 bases map to TRBD1. The germline V gene has CDR1 LNHDA and CDR2 SQIVND (reference sequence). V was pared by 1 base and J by 0 bases, with 7 bases of the junction left unmatched. CDR3 length: 18 amino acids. CDR3 coding DNA: TGTGCCAGTAGTATAGTTGGGACAGGGCTTTATAGCAATCAGCCCCAGCATTTT. This encodes CASSIVGTGLYSNQPQHF. Supplemented by reference TRBV19 and TRBJ1-5, the full variable domain reads DGGITQSPKYLFRKEGQNVTLSCEQNLNHDAMYWYRQDPGQGLRLIYYSQIVNDFQKGDIAEGYSVSREKKESFPLTVTSAQKNPTAFYLCASSIVGTGLYSNQPQHFGDGTRLSIL.

The genes are TRBV5-6 and TRBJ2-7; 12 bases agree with TRBD2. The CDR3 extends over 14 amino acids. Per the germline V gene, CDR1 is SGHDT and CDR2 is YYEEEE. Germline trimming cut 3 bases from V and 4 bases from J; bases unmatched to any gene: 2. The CDR3 sequence: CASSSTSGGYEQYF. The CDR3 coding sequence is TGTGCCAGCAGCTCCACTAGCGGGGGGTACGAGCAGTACTTC.

This clone was found a few times. The V gene is TRBV19, the J gene TRBJ2-2; TRBD1 is a possible D gene (6 bases). Germline CDR1 reads LNHDA; CDR2 reads SQIVND (reference sequence). The CDR3 contains 15 residues. Trimming removed 5 bases from V and 4 bases from J, with 14 bases in between. The CDR3 nucleotides read TGTGCCAGTAGTCCCCGGACAGAGTCCACCGGGGAGCTGTTTTTT. This codes for CASSPRTESTGELFF.

The sample holds one count of this clone. The chain recombines TRBV6-1 with TRBJ2-7, with a possible D match to TRBD2 (6 bases). Germline CDR1 is MNHNS and CDR2 is SASEGT. CDR3 length: 14 amino acids. Trimming pared 1 base from V and 2 bases from J, leaving 9 bases between. The CDR3 sequence: CASSEVGLPYEQYF. DNA of the CDR3: TGTGCCAGCAGTGAAGTCGGACTACCCTACGAGCAGTACTTC.

The chain couples TRBV6-6 to TRBJ1-1, with a possible D match to TRBD1 (6 bases). Germline V gene lookup returns CDR1 MNHNY and CDR2 SVGAGI (reference sequence). Between the trimmed V and J ends, which lost 5 bases and 0 bases, there was a span of 16 bases. The CDR3 has 16 residues. CDR3 nucleotides: TGTGCCAGCAGTACCGCACAGGGATCCATGAACACTGAAGCTTTCTTT. Its protein product is CASSTAQGSMNTEAFF.

This clone was detected many times. The J gene is TRBJ2-7, the V gene TRBV21-1; the table names TRBD2, a call not compared with the DNA. TRBV21-1 is annotated as a pseudogene. CDR3 length: 16 residues. The CDR3 bases are TGTGCCAGCAGCAAATGTCGGAGGGGCGCCTCCTACGAGCAGTACTTC. It is translated as CASSKCRRGASYEQYF.

The J gene is TRBJ1-5, the V gene TRBV5-5, with no clear D. Germline values: CDR1 SGHKS, CDR2 YYEKEE (reference sequence). Trimming took off 2 bases at V and 0 bases at J, with 9 bases between the two ends. The CDR3 runs 15 residues. CDR3 loop: CASSLSGNSNQPQHF. In nucleotides, the CDR3 is TGTGCCAGCAGCTTATCGGGAAATAGCAATCAGCCCCAGCATTTT.

V and J are TRBV3-1 (or the pseudogene TRBV3-2) and TRBJ1-2; the match to TRBD1 covers 9 bases. The trim removed 1 base at V and 5 bases at J, leaving 8 bases unmatched. The CDR3 loop spans 16 amino acids. Germline lookup yields CDR1 LGHDT and CDR2 YNNKEL (reference sequence). The CDR3 is CASSQVYGQGRYGYTF. The CDR3 nucleotides read TGTGCCAGCAGCCAAGTATACGGACAGGGGAGGTATGGCTACACCTTC.

V and J are TRBV18 and TRBJ1-1, with a possible D match to TRBD1 (5 bases). Germline values: CDR1 KGHSH, CDR2 LQKENI. Trimming left V 3 bases short and J 7 bases short, with 12 bases between. CDR3 length: 13 residues. The CDR3 region has the DNA TGTGCCAGCTCACCCCAGGGCGAAATTGAAGCTTTCTTT. Its protein product is CASSPQGEIEAFF.

The chain has TRBV12-3 or TRBV12-4 and TRBJ2-1; D ambiguous. This CDR3 is built from 11 residues. Deletions cut 4 bases from V and 9 bases from J, with 7 bases between. CDR3 in amino acids: CASSSVTEQFF. CDR3 DNA sequence: TGTGCCAGCAGTTCAGTTACTGAGCAGTTCTTC.

In this sample, this clone turned up a few times. The rearrangement uses TRBV19 and TRBJ2-1, with TRBD2 matching over 7 bases. V lost 6 bases, J lost 7 bases, and 15 bases stayed unmatched. Germline V gene lookup returns CDR1 LNHDA and CDR2 SQIVND (reference sequence). This CDR3 contains 16 residues. This chain's CDR3 is CASSPSGASGFNEQFF. The CDR3, as DNA: TGTGCCAGTAGCCCCTCCGGGGCTAGCGGTTTTAATGAGCAGTTCTTC.

The genes are TRBV4-1 and TRBJ2-5; 7 bases line up with TRBD2. J lost 2 bases, V lost 3 bases, and 3 bases had no gene match. CDR1 and CDR2 from the germline V gene are MGHRA and YSYEKL. The CDR3 is 14 amino acids. CDR3 amino acids: CASSQWTRQETQYF. The CDR3, as DNA: TGCGCCAGCAGCCAGTGGACTAGGCAAGAGACCCAGTACTTC.

This clone was seen a few times. The rearrangement joins TRBV7-8 to TRBJ2-7; no clear D. Trimming took off 5 bases at V and 4 bases at J, with 12 bases between the two ends. This CDR3 spans 13 amino acids. Looked up from germline, CDR1 is SGHVS and CDR2 is FQNEAQ. The CDR3 DNA follows: TGTGCCAGCAGCCCTACTGGGCCGTACGAGCAGTACTTC. Residues: CASSPTGPYEQYF.